One sample yielded the 28 T cell receptor beta chains listed below, sequenced in a study of post-analysis software for immune sequencing data (dated by TCRdb to the mid-2010s). Findings and caveats that apply to the study as a whole: Significantly higher frequencies in patients than in controls were found for several TRBV segments, including TRBV5-6, TRBV5-1 and TRBV20-1.

Libraries were constructed by PCR. Reads for this sample came from an Illumina HiSeq 2500. To reduce PCR and sequencing biases, unique molecular identifiers were built into the TCR beta cDNA libraries. TCRdb handled the public reads itself, with Q25 trimming in fastp and clone calling in MiXCR, and kept productive beta chains. Identical CDR3 protein sequences are pooled into one entry, listed with their most common genes and DNA. The sample table holds around 200,000 distinct CDR3 sequences, of which over 25% were seen once. The top ten constitute nearly 3.5% of the sample. Their cognate antigens are unknown. The source material was blood. Receptors were obtained from a girl aged 2-17 years with multiple sclerosis.

V gene TRBV9 combines with J gene TRBJ2-4, with D possibly TRBD2 on 5 matching bases. V was clipped by 0 bases and J by 2 bases, with 9 bases between them. Germline V gene data show CDR1 as SGDLS and CDR2 as YYNGEE. The CDR3 loop spans 15 amino acids. The CDR3 sequence is CASSVGADPKNIQYF. DNA for the CDR3: TGTGCCAGCAGCGTAGGAGCGGATCCCAAAAACATTCAGTACTTC.

This clonotype was recorded at least ten times. The chain is built from TRBV20-1 and TRBJ2-5; D might be TRBD1 (6 bases). The CDR3 length is 13 residues. Trimming stripped 3 bases from V and 7 bases from J, with 15 bases between. Germline CDR1 DFQATT, CDR2 SNEGSKA (reference sequence). The CDR3 DNA reads as TGCAGTGCTAGGGACAGCGCTCCAGGGACCCAGTACTTC. Amino acids: CSARDSAPGTQYF.

This clonotype showed up many times. The rearrangement joins TRBV29-1 to TRBJ2-5; no reliable D call. The V gene lost 5 bases and the J gene lost 1 base, with 8 bases spanning the gap. The germline V gene encodes CDR1 SQVTM and CDR2 ANQGSEA. The CDR3 is 12 amino acids. The CDR3 nucleotides are TGCAGCGTTTTAGAGGCCCAAGAGACCCAGTACTTC. It is translated as CSVLEAQETQYF. Together with reference TRBV29-1 and TRBJ2-5, the CDR3 gives the full variable domain: SAVISQKPSRDICQRGTSLTIQCQVDSQVTMMFWYRQQPGQSLTLIATANQGSEATYESGFVIDKFPISRPNLTFSTLTVSNMSPEDSSIYLCSVLEAQETQYFGPGTRLLVL.

As regards this clonotype: At one of its ends the junction is not consistent with the germline gene, which may arise from a read error. The chain has TRBV13 and TRBJ2-1, with 14 positions matching TRBD2. This CDR3 contains 18 residues. CDR1 and CDR2 from the germline V gene are PRHDT and FYEKMQ (reference sequence). The CDR3 nucleotides are TGTGCCAGCAGCTCCGGGACTAGCGGGAGTTTCACCTACAATGAGCAGGTCTTC. Residues: CASSSGTSGSFTYNEQVF.

V and J are TRBV5-1 and TRBJ2-2, with D perhaps matching TRBD2 (6 bases). V gave up 1 base and J gave up 6 bases, with 16 bases separating them. Looked up from germline, CDR1 is SGHRS and CDR2 is YFSETQ. The CDR3 is 16 amino acids. CDR3 in amino acids: CASSLSGLGGSGELFF. The CDR3 nucleotides read TGCGCCAGCAGCTTGTCGGGCCTTGGGGGGTCCGGGGAGCTGTTTTTT.

Of note for this clonotype: Since a much larger clone is just one base distant, this may be a read error. This chain joins TRBV10-1 and TRBJ2-7; TRBD2 matches 12 bases. The CDR3 loop spans 18 amino acids. V lost 6 bases, J lost 7 bases, and 19 bases stayed unmatched. CDR1 is WNHNN and CDR2 is SYGVQD in the germline V gene (reference sequence). This CDR3 reads CASSRGGTSGFSYNEQYF. The CDR3 nucleotides are TGCGCCAGCAGCCGCGGCGGGACTAGCGGGTTCTCCTACAATGAGCAGTACTTC.

This chain connects TRBV7-9 to TRBJ1-2; D gene uncertain. The CDR3 totals 15 residues. The V and J ends lost 1 base and 4 bases respectively, with 13 bases between them. Germline CDR1 is SEHNR and CDR2 is FQNEAQ (reference sequence). The chain's CDR3 is CASSLGLQERYGYTF. The CDR3 DNA follows: TGTGCCAGCAGCTTAGGCCTCCAGGAACGCTATGGCTACACCTTC.

V is TRBV12-3 or TRBV12-4 and J is TRBJ1-2, with D tentatively TRBD1 (6 bases). Trimming stripped 5 bases from V and 4 bases from J, with 17 bases between. CDR3 size: 15 residues. Here the CDR3 reads CASSPQTGNSYGYTF. Written as DNA, the CDR3 is TGTGCCAGCAGTCCTCAGACAGGCAACAGCTATGGCTACACCTTC.

A few counts support this clonotype. The chain links TRBV25-1 to TRBJ2-5; no definite D call. The length of the CDR3 is 13 residues. Trimming left V 2 bases short and J 2 bases short, with 6 bases between. Germline CDR1 reads MGHDK; CDR2 reads SYGVNS. CDR3 in amino acids: CASSERWQETQYF. For the CDR3, the DNA is TGTGCCAGCAGTGAAAGATGGCAAGAGACCCAGTACTTC.

A note on this clonotype: This could be a read error, since a much larger clone is one nucleotide away. Lacking the conserved final phenylalanine or tryptophan, this CDR3 likely reflects a read error. In nucleotides, the CDR3 is TGCGCCAGCAGCTTGGGGCCGGTCTTCAATGAGCAGTTCTGC. Protein sequence: CASSLGPVFNEQFC. The J gene is TRBJ2-1, the V gene TRBV5-1; no reliable D call. Germline V gene lookup returns CDR1 SGHRS and CDR2 YFSETQ. The CDR3 contains 14 residues. Trimming shortened V by 0 bases and J by 6 bases, and 10 bases separated the two germline ends.

Regarding this clonotype: This may arise from a read error, as a much more abundant clone is one base away. V and J are TRBV29-1 and TRBJ1-1; the D gene is possibly TRBD1 (5 bases). Germline V gene lookup returns CDR1 SQVTM and CDR2 ANQGSEA. The CDR3 is 13 amino acids. The V end lost 5 bases, the J end lost 1 base, and 11 bases lay between the germline ends. CDR3: CSVRGVENTEAFF. CDR3 DNA: TGCAGCGTTCGGGGGGTCGAGAACACTGAAGCTTTCTTT.

This clonotype was recorded a few times. The V and J genes are TRBV4-1 and TRBJ2-7; 9 positions match TRBD1. CDR1 MGHRA and CDR2 YSYEKL come from the germline V gene. The CDR3 length is 16 residues. Trimming removed 3 bases from V and 3 bases from J; junction bases left unmatched: 9. The CDR3 sequence: CASSQETGGYGYEQYF. The CDR3, as DNA: TGCGCCAGCAGCCAGGAGACAGGGGGGTACGGCTACGAGCAGTACTTC.

In its sample, this clonotype was seen many times. This chain uses TRBV6-6 with TRBJ1-2, with D possibly matching TRBD1 (6 bases). Trimming cost V 2 bases and J 3 bases, with 16 bases left between them. The CDR3 runs 16 residues. Germline V gives CDR1 MNHNY, CDR2 SVGAGI (reference sequence). The CDR3 DNA reads as TGTGCCAGCAGTTACGATGGGGGGGCAGGGTACTATGGCTACACCTTC. The encoded protein is CASSYDGGAGYYGYTF.

This clonotype showed up just a few times. This chain links TRBV15 with TRBJ2-5, with D tentatively TRBD1 (6 bases). The ends were cut back, 0 bases at V and 5 bases at J, with 7 bases in the middle. The CDR3 consists of 13 residues. Germline CDR1 LNHNV, CDR2 YYDKDF (reference sequence). CDR3 in amino acids: CATSRDQGETQYF. The CDR3 DNA is TGTGCCACCAGCAGAGACCAGGGGGAGACCCAGTACTTC.

On this clonotype: Just one base apart from a much larger clone, this may be a read error. The V gene is TRBV29-1, the J gene TRBJ2-5; D possibly corresponds to TRBD2 (5 bases). The CDR3 is 14 amino acids. Germline CDR1 reads SQVTM; CDR2 reads ANQGSEA. V was trimmed by 5 bases and J by 2 bases, leaving 15 bases between them. This CDR3 reads CSVFLRAEQETQYF. Here the CDR3 DNA reads TGCAGCGTTTTCCTGAGGGCGGAGCAAGAGACCCAGTACTTC.

This clonotype has just a few counts. The V call is TRBV5-1, the J call TRBJ2-7; unclear D gene. Trimming took 0 bases from V and 7 from J, leaving 11 bases between them. CDR3 length: 13 residues. Germline CDR1 is SGHRS and CDR2 is YFSETQ. CDR3 DNA sequence: TGCGCCAGCAGCTTGGGGCTATCCGATGAGCAGTACTTC. Encoded protein: CASSLGLSDEQYF. The complete variable domain, with remaining parts taken from reference TRBV5-1 and TRBJ2-7, reads KAGVTQTPRYLIKTRGQQVTLSCSPISGHRSVSWYQQTPGQGLQFLFEYFSETQRNKGNFPGRFSGRQFSNSRSEMNVSTLELGDSALYLCASSLGLSDEQYFGPGTRLTVT.

This clonotype appeared a few times. The rearrangement joins TRBV28 to TRBJ2-7; possibly TRBD1 for D (6 bases). This CDR3 spans 12 amino acids. Trimming pared 5 bases from V and 7 bases from J, leaving 12 bases between. Per the germline V gene, CDR1 is MDHEN and CDR2 is SYDVKM. CDR3 amino acids: CASSGGLREQYF. CDR3 DNA: TGTGCCAGCAGTGGGGGCCTCAGGGAGCAGTACTTC.

As for this clonotype: One end of the junction does not line up with germline, which may come from a read error. The gene calls are TRBV7-8 and TRBJ2-5; weak D call: TRBD2 (5 bases). Germline loops: CDR1 SGHVS, CDR2 FQNEAQ. The CDR3 runs to 16 residues. CDR3 DNA: TGTGCCAGCAGCCCACCAAGGGCAGCGGAGAGAGAGACCCAGTCCTTC. It specifies CASSPPRAAERETQSF.

This clonotype came up many times. The chain uses TRBV20-1 and TRBJ2-3; 7 nucleotides align to TRBD1. Per the germline V gene, CDR1 is DFQATT and CDR2 is SNEGSKA (reference sequence). The CDR3 runs 15 residues. Germline trimming cut 6 bases from V and 0 bases from J; bases unmatched to any gene: 9. CDR3 loop: CSATNPGQSTDTQYF. For the CDR3, the DNA is TGCAGTGCCACCAATCCGGGACAGAGCACAGATACGCAGTATTTT.

This clonotype was detected many times. The chain combines TRBV28 with TRBJ1-1; 8 bases agree with TRBD1. The germline V gene encodes CDR1 MDHEN and CDR2 SYDVKM. The CDR3 runs to 16 residues. The J segment lost 5 bases and the V segment lost 3 bases, leaving 11 bases of the junction unmatched. CDR3 loop: CASSFLGQAPRTEAFF. CDR3 nucleotides: TGTGCCAGCAGTTTTCTGGGACAGGCCCCGAGGACTGAAGCTTTCTTT.

This clonotype was recorded many times. This chain joins TRBV2 and TRBJ1-2, with D possibly TRBD1 on 5 matching bases. This CDR3 has 14 residues. Trimming removed 3 bases from V and 2 bases from J, with 10 bases in between. Germline V gene sequence: CDR1 SNHLY, CDR2 FYNNEI. CDR3 DNA: TGTGCCAGCAGTGATACCGGGGGGAACTATGGCTACACCTTC. Translated, it gives CASSDTGGNYGYTF.

The gene calls are TRBV12-3 or TRBV12-4 and TRBJ1-1; TRBD1 matches 7 bases. The CDR3 length is 15 residues. The V and J ends lost 5 bases and 2 bases, in that order; junction bases with no gene match: 8. As DNA, the CDR3 is TGTGCCAGCAGTCCCCTGGGGACAGTCAACACTGAAGCTTTCTTT. Protein product: CASSPLGTVNTEAFF.

This clonotype was counted a few times. The rearrangement joins TRBV14 to TRBJ1-2, with unresolved D. Germline lookup yields CDR1 SGHDN and CDR2 FVKESK. V was clipped by 0 bases and J by 4 bases, with 9 bases between them. The CDR3 loop spans 14 amino acids. The CDR3 region has the DNA TGTGCCAGCAGCCAAGATATAAGGAGCTATGGCTACACCTTC. Protein: CASSQDIRSYGYTF.

About this clonotype itself: A much larger clone lies one base from this, so it may be a read error. The chain recombines TRBV5-1 with TRBJ2-1; 9 bases map to TRBD1. Germline lookup yields CDR1 SGHRS and CDR2 YFSETQ. The CDR3 is made up of 14 amino acids. The CDR3 DNA is TGCACCAGCAGCCCCCGGGACAGGGACAATGAGCAGTTCTTC. It translates to CTSSPRDRDNEQFF.

This clonotype has more than one count but fewer than ten. This chain uses TRBV6-1 with TRBJ2-2, with D maybe TRBD1 (5 bases). The CDR3 totals 14 residues. The V gene lost 10 bases and the J gene lost 1 base, with 13 bases spanning the gap. The V gene's germline CDR1 is MNHNS and CDR2 SASEGT. CDR3 sequence (DNA): TGTGCCACCATGCGGCAGGGGAACACCGGGGAGCTGTTTTTT. Translated: CATMRQGNTGELFF.

The genes are TRBV20-1 and TRBJ1-1, with 7 bases that match TRBD1. Trimming removed 2 bases from V and 4 bases from J; junction bases left unmatched: 10. Germline CDR1 reads DFQATT; CDR2 reads SNEGSKA (reference sequence). This CDR3 is 15 amino acids long. The CDR3 DNA sequence: TGCAGTGCTAGACGTCATGACAGGGTTGGCACTGAAGCTTTCTTT. It is translated as CSARRHDRVGTEAFF.

This clonotype was observed a few times. As DNA, the CDR3 is TGCAGTGCTAGAGTTCCAGGGCGGAACACTGAAGCTTTCTTT. Translated, it gives CSARVPGRNTEAFF. The chain has TRBV20-1 and TRBJ1-1; a weak D match, TRBD1 (5 bases). This CDR3 has 14 amino acids. V gave up 1 base and J gave up 1 base, with 10 bases separating them. CDR1 and CDR2 (germline): DFQATT, SNEGSKA (reference sequence).

Regarding this clonotype: One end of the junction is discordant with germline, which a read error may explain. The chain joins TRBV5-1 to TRBJ2-1; 15 bases align to TRBD2. The CDR3 consists of 16 residues. Germline V gives CDR1 SGHRS, CDR2 YFSETQ. CDR3 region: CTSSSGGTSGRLEQFF. The CDR3 DNA sequence: TGCACCAGCAGCTCGGGGGGGACTAGCGGGAGGCTTGAGCAGTTCTTC.